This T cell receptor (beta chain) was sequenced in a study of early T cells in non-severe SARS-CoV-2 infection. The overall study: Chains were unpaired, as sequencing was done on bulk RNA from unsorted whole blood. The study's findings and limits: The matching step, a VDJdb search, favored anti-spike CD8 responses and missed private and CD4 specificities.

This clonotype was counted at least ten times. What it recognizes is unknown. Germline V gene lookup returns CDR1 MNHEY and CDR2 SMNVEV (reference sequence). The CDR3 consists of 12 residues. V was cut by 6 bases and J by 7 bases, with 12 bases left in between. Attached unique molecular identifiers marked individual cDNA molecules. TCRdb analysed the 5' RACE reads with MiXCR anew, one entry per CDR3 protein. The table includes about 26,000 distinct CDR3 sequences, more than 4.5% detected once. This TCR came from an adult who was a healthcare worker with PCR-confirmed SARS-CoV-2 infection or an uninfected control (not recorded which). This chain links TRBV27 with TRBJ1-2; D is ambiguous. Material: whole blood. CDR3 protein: CASRSAFGGYTF. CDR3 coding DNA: TGTGCCAGCAGGTCCGCTTTTGGTGGCTACACCTTC.